This T cell receptor beta chain was captured in a study of blood T cells in healthy people across ages. Findings of the study overall: Higher naive T cell percentage went strongly together with higher TCR beta diversity. Among T cells, TCR beta diversity per million cells dropped roughly linearly as age rose.

In the case of this clonotype: Its antigen is unknown.

Alongside a J-beta primer mix, a sample-barcoded 5' primer served in a second PCR lasting roughly 6 to 12 cycles. Every cDNA molecule carried a tag from a template-switch adaptor bearing 12 random nucleotides. MiXCR, applied by TCRdb to the 5' RACE reads, yields one record per CDR3 protein. The sample includes hundreds of thousands of distinct CDR3 sequences, roughly 50% of them seen just once. The TCR comes from a man aged 25-45 years in good health. Specimen: blood.

The CDR3 is CASSQVQQETQYF. As DNA, the CDR3 is TGTGCCAGCAGCCAAGTCCAGCAAGAGACCCAGTACTTC. The gene calls are TRBV3-1 and TRBJ2-5; D remains unclear. Germline V gene sequence: CDR1 LGHDT, CDR2 YNNKEL (reference sequence). The CDR3 is 13 residues long. The V end was cut by 1 base, the J end by 2 bases, with 5 bases between.